The rows below give T cell receptor beta chains drawn from one sample of a study of T cell changes during pregnancy in multiple sclerosis. TCRdb keeps only in-frame clones here, not all; method: immunoSEQ multiplex PCR. The table shows around 100,000 clones, with 90% occurring only once. The sequencing used peripheral blood, collected in the second trimester of pregnancy. The receptors were gathered from a female donor in good health, enrolled as a control in a pregnancy study. Each CDR3 is given with its conserved first and last residue. The order of the fields is clone size, D gene, V gene, J gene, CDR3 DNA, CDR3 protein. D genes are given only for firm matches. The size entry is marked missing in some rows and otherwise reads once, few, many or a size class.

clone_size: .
d_call: TRBD2
v_call: TRBV7-2
j_call: TRBJ2-7
cdr3_nt: TGTGCCAGCAGCCCAACTAGCGGCAGCTCCTACGAGCAGTACTTC
cdr3_aa: CASSPTSGSSYEQYF

clone_size: .
d_call: .
v_call: TRBV19
j_call: TRBJ1-2
cdr3_nt: TGTGCCAGTAGTTCCGCCCGGCGGGCTAGTGCCTATGGCTACACCTTC
cdr3_aa: CASSSARRASAYGYTF

clone_size: .
d_call: TRBD2
v_call: TRBV30
j_call: TRBJ2-1
cdr3_nt: TGTGCCTGGAGTCGGGCTAGCGGGAGGGCCGAGCAGTTCTTC
cdr3_aa: CAWSRASGRAEQFF

clone_size: once
d_call: .
v_call: TRBV25-1
j_call: TRBJ2-7
cdr3_nt: TGTGCCAGCAGTGATGCCGACACCGGGACACTGCCTTCCTACGAGCAGTACTTC
cdr3_aa: CASSDADTGTLPSYEQYF

clone_size: .
d_call: .
v_call: TRBV7-9
j_call: TRBJ1-1
cdr3_nt: TGTGCCAGCAGCTTCCAGGCAGTCACGCACACTGAAGCTTTCTTT
cdr3_aa: CASSFQAVTHTEAFF

clone_size: .
d_call: TRBD1
v_call: TRBV2
j_call: TRBJ1-3
cdr3_nt: TGTGCCAGCAGACACCGGGACAGCCTATACTCTGGAAACACCATATATTTT
cdr3_aa: CASRHRDSLYSGNTIYF

clone_size: .
d_call: TRBD1
v_call: TRBV19
j_call: TRBJ2-7
cdr3_nt: TGTGCCAGCAGACGGACAGGGGGCACATACGAGCAGTACTTC
cdr3_aa: CASRRTGGTYEQYF

clone_size: .
d_call: .
v_call: TRBV28
j_call: TRBJ2-7
cdr3_nt: TGTGCCAGCAGTTTGGGCCCCAGCTCCTACGAGCAGTACTTC
cdr3_aa: CASSLGPSSYEQYF

clone_size: .
d_call: .
v_call: TRBV2
j_call: TRBJ2-7
cdr3_nt: TGTGCCACCAGTACTAGTTTCTACGAGCAGTACTTC
cdr3_aa: CATSTSFYEQYF

clone_size: once
d_call: TRBD1
v_call: TRBV5-1
j_call: TRBJ2-7
cdr3_nt: TGCGCCAGCAGCCGACCGGGACAGGATAACTACGAGCAGTACTTC
cdr3_aa: CASSRPGQDNYEQYF

clone_size: .
d_call: TRBD2
v_call: TRBV7-9
j_call: TRBJ2-1
cdr3_nt: TGTGCCAGCAGCCCAGACCTAGCGGGAGCGATTTACAATGAGCAGTTCTTC
cdr3_aa: CASSPDLAGAIYNEQFF

clone_size: .
d_call: TRBD1
v_call: TRBV27
j_call: TRBJ2-3
cdr3_nt: TGTGCCAGCAGTTTAGACAGGGTGGTAGATACGCAGTATTTT
cdr3_aa: CASSLDRVVDTQYF

clone_size: .
d_call: .
v_call: TRBV7-9
j_call: TRBJ1-4
cdr3_nt: TGTGCCAGCAGCTTCCGTCCTGGTGCGGGCTTAGGTAATGAAAAACTGTTTTTT
cdr3_aa: CASSFRPGAGLGNEKLFF

clone_size: .
d_call: .
v_call: TRBV6-5
j_call: TRBJ1-3
cdr3_nt: TGTGCCAGCAGTCGAAACAGGGTGACGGGAAACACCATATATTTT
cdr3_aa: CASSRNRVTGNTIYF

clone_size: .
d_call: .
v_call: TRBV4-1
j_call: TRBJ1-2
cdr3_nt: TGCGCCAGCTTCTCCTACAGGGAAGGAGGCTATGGCTACACCTTC
cdr3_aa: CASFSYREGGYGYTF

clone_size: .
d_call: .
v_call: TRBV7-8
j_call: TRBJ1-3
cdr3_nt: TGTGCCAGCAGCTTTACAGGGCCCTACTCTGGAAACACCATATATTTT
cdr3_aa: CASSFTGPYSGNTIYF

clone_size: .
d_call: .
v_call: TRBV5-8
j_call: TRBJ1-1
cdr3_nt: TGTGCCAGCAGCGGGGACACCAAGATGAACACTGAAGCTTTCTTT
cdr3_aa: CASSGDTKMNTEAFF

clone_size: .
d_call: TRBD2
v_call: TRBV14
j_call: TRBJ2-1
cdr3_nt: TGTGCCAGCAGCCAAGATCTGGAGCGGGGGTTGATTCAGTTCTTC
cdr3_aa: CASSQDLERGLIQFF

clone_size: few
d_call: .
v_call: TRBV6-4
j_call: TRBJ2-7
cdr3_nt: TGTAGGGGCCACGAGCAGTACTTC
cdr3_aa: CRGHEQYF

clone_size: .
d_call: .
v_call: TRBV7-2
j_call: TRBJ1-1
cdr3_nt: TGTGCCAGCACCACCATGACAGTGTTGAACACTGAAGCTTTCTTT
cdr3_aa: CASTTMTVLNTEAFF

clone_size: .
d_call: .
v_call: TRBV2
j_call: TRBJ2-3
cdr3_nt: TGTGCCAGCATACGGGAGAGGACAGATACGCAGTATTTT
cdr3_aa: CASIRERTDTQYF

clone_size: .
d_call: TRBD1
v_call: TRBV5-1
j_call: TRBJ2-2
cdr3_nt: TGCGCCAGCAGCCTAGACAGGGCCGAGGGGGAGCTGTTTTTT
cdr3_aa: CASSLDRAEGELFF

clone_size: .
d_call: .
v_call: TRBV2
j_call: TRBJ1-2
cdr3_nt: TGTGCCAGCATTGGCGGTCCGTGGGGCTACACCTTC
cdr3_aa: CASIGGPWGYTF

clone_size: .
d_call: TRBD2
v_call: TRBV25-1
j_call: TRBJ2-3
cdr3_nt: TGTGCCAGCAGTGGGGGACTAGCGGGGGGATCTAGCACAGATACGCAGTATTTT
cdr3_aa: CASSGGLAGGSSTDTQYF

clone_size: .
d_call: .
v_call: TRBV4-1
j_call: TRBJ2-4
cdr3_nt: TGCGCCAGCAGCCAAGAACTCCTTCGCCGGGCGAGCGGGTTAGCCAAAAACATTCAGTACTTC
cdr3_aa: CASSQELLRRASGLAKNIQYF

clone_size: .
d_call: TRBD1
v_call: TRBV10-3
j_call: TRBJ2-5
cdr3_nt: TGTGCCATCAGTGAGGCGGCAGGGGGAGAGACCCAGTACTTC
cdr3_aa: CAISEAAGGETQYF

clone_size: once
d_call: .
v_call: TRBV10-1
j_call: TRBJ2-1
cdr3_nt: TGCGCCAGCACTCACCGGACACAGTGCAATGAGCAGTTCTTC
cdr3_aa: CASTHRTQCNEQFF